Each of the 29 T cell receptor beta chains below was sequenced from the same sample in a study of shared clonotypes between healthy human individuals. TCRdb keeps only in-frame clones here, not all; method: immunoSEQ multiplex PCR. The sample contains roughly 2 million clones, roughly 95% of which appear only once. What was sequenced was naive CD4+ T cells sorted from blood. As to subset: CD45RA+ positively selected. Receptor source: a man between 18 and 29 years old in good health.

The CDR3 DNA reads as TGTGCCAGCAGGGGGGGGACAGCCTCCTACGAGCAGTACTTC. Amino acids: CASRGGTASYEQYF. The chain links TRBV6-1 to TRBJ2-7; D may be TRBD1 or TRBD2 (7 bases each). CDR3 size: 14 residues. V was pared by 6 bases and J by 0 bases, with 12 bases between. Per germline, CDR1 MNHNS and CDR2 SASEGT.

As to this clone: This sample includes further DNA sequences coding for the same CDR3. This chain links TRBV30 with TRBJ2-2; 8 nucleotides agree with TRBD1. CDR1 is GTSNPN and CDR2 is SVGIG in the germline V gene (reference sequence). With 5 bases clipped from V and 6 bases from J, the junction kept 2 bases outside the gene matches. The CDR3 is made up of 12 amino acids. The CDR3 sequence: CAWDRGAGELFF. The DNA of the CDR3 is TGTGCCTGGGACAGGGGTGCCGGGGAGCTGTTTTTT.

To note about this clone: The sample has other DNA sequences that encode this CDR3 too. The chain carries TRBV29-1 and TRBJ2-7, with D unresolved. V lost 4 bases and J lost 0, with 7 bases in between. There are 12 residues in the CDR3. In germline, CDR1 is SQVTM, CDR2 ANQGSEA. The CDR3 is CSVVESSYEQYF. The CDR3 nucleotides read TGCAGCGTTGTAGAGTCCTCCTACGAGCAGTACTTC.

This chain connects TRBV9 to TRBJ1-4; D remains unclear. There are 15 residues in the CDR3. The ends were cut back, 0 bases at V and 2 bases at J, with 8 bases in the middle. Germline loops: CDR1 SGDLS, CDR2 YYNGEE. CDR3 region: CASSVGVFTNEKLFF. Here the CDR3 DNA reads TGTGCCAGCAGCGTAGGTGTGTTTACTAATGAAAAACTGTTTTTT. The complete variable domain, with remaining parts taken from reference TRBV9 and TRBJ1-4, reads DSGVTQTPKHLITATGQRVTLRCSPRSGDLSVYWYQQSLDQGLQFLIQYYNGEERAKGNILERFSAQQFPDLHSELNLSSLELGDSALYFCASSVGVFTNEKLFFGSGTQLSVL.

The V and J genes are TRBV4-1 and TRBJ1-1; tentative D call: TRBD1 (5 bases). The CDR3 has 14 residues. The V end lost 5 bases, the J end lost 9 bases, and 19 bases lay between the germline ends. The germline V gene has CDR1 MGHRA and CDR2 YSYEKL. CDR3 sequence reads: CASSDLWGTRKAFF. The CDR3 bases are TGCGCCAGCAGCGACTTGTGGGGGACTAGGAAAGCTTTCTTT.

The CDR3 region has the DNA TGTGCCAGCAGCTCACAAAGATCGGCCTACGAGCAGTACTTC. It translates to CASSSQRSAYEQYF. The chain recombines TRBV7-2 with TRBJ2-7; D gene ambiguous. The CDR3 runs 14 residues. Trimming left V 4 bases short and J 2 bases short, with 12 bases between. Germline V gives CDR1 SGHTA, CDR2 FQGNSA. Full variable domain (missing parts from reference TRBV7-2 and TRBJ2-7): GAGVSQSPSNKVTEKGKDVELRCDPISGHTALYWYRQSLGQGLEFLIYFQGNSAPDKSGLPSDRFSAERTGGSVSTLTIQRTQQEDSAVYLCASSSQRSAYEQYFGPGTRLTVT.

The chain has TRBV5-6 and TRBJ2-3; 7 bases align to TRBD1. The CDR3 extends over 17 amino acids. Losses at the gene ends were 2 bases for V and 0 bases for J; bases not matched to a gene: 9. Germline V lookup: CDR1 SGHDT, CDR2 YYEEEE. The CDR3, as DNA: TGTGCCAGCAGCTTTGCAAGGACAGGCCCTAGCACAGATACGCAGTATTTT. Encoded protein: CASSFARTGPSTDTQYF. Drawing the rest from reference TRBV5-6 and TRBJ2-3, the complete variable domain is DAGVTQSPTHLIKTRGQQVTLRCSPKSGHDTVSWYQQALGQGPQFIFQYYEEEERQRGNFPDRFSGHQFPNYSSELNVNALLLGDSALYLCASSFARTGPSTDTQYFGPGTRLTVL.

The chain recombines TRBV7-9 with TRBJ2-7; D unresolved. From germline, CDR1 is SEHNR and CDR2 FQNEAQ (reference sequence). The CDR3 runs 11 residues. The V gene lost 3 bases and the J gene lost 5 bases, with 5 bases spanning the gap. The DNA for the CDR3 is TGTGCCAGCAGCTTTCAGCACGAGCAGTACTTC. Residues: CASSFQHEQYF.

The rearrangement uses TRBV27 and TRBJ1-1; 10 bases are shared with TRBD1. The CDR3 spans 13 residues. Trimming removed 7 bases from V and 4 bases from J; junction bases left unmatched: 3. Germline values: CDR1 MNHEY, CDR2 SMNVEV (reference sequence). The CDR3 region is CASTGQGGTEAFF. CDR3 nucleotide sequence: TGTGCCAGCACCGGACAGGGGGGCACTGAAGCTTTCTTT.

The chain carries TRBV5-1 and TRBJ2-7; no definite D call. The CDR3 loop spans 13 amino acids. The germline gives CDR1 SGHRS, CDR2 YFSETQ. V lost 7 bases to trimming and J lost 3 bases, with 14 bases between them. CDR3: CASGTLSGYEQYF. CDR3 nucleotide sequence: TGCGCCAGCGGAACCCTTTCGGGCTACGAGCAGTACTTC.

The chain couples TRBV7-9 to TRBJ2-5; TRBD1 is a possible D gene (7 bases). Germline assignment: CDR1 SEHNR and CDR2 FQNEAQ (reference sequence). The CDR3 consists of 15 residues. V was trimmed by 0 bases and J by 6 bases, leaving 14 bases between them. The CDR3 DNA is TGTGCCAGCAGCTTAGCAGCAGGGGGGTCAAAGACCCAGTACTTC. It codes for CASSLAAGGSKTQYF.

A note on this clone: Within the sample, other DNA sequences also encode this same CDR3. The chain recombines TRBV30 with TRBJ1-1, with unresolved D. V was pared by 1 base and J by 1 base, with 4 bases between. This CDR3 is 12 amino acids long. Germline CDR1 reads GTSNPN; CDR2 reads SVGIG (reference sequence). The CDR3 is CAWSDTNTEAFF. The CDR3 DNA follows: TGTGCCTGGAGTGATACGAACACTGAAGCTTTCTTT. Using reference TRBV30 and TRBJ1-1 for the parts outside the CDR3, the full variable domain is SQTIHQWPATLVQPVGSPLSLECTVEGTSNPNLYWYRQAAGRGLQLLFYSVGIGQISSEVPQNLSASRPQDRQFILSSKKLLLSDSGFYLCAWSDTNTEAFFGQGTRLTVV.

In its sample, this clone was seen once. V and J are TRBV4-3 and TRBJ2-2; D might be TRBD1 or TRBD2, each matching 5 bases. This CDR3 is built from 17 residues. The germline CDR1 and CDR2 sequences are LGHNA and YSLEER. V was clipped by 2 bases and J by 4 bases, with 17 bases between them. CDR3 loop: CASSQLGMGEPTGELFF. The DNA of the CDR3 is TGCGCCAGCAGCCAACTCGGGATGGGGGAACCCACCGGGGAGCTGTTTTTT.

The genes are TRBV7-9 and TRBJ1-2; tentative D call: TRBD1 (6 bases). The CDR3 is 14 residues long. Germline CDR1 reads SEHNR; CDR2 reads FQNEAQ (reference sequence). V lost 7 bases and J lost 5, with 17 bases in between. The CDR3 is CASNLPGVGYGYTF. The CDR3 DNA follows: TGTGCCAGCAACCTCCCAGGGGTGGGGTATGGCTACACCTTC.

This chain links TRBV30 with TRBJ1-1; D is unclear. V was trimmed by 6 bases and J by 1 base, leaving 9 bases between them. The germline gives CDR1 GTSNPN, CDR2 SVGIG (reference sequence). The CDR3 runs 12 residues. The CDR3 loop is CACFPRNTEAFF. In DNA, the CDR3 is TGTGCCTGCTTCCCAAGGAACACTGAAGCTTTCTTT.

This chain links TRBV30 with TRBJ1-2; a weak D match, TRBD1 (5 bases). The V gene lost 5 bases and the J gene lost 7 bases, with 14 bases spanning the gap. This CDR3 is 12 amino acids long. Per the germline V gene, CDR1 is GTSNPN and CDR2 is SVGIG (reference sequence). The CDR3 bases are TGTGCCTGGGCACCAGGGACCGCTGGCTACACCTTC. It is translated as CAWAPGTAGYTF. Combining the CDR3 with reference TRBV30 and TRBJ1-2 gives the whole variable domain SQTIHQWPATLVQPVGSPLSLECTVEGTSNPNLYWYRQAAGRGLQLLFYSVGIGQISSEVPQNLSASRPQDRQFILSSKKLLLSDSGFYLCAWAPGTAGYTFGSGTRLTVV.

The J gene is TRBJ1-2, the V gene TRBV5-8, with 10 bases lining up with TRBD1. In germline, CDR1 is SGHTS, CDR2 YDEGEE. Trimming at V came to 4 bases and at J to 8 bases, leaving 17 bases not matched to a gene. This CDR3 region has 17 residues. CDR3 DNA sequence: TGTGCCAGCAGCGTACCCGGGACAGGGGTTAAGACGGGGGGCTACACCTTC. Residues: CASSVPGTGVKTGGYTF.

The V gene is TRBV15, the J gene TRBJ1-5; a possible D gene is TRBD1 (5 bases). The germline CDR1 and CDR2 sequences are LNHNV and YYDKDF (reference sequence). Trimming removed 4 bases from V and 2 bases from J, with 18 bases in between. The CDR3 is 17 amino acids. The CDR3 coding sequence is TGTGCCACCAGCAAAGGCGGGGGGTTGAGGGGCAATCAGCCCCAGCATTTT. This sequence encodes CATSKGGGLRGNQPQHF.

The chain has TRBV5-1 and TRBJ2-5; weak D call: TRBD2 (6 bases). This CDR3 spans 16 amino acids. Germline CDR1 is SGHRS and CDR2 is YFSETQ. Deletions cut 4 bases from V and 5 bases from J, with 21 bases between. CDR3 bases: TGCGCCAGCAGCCCACCCGGCGGGACTTCTGTTGAGACCCAGTACTTC. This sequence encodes CASSPPGGTSVETQYF.

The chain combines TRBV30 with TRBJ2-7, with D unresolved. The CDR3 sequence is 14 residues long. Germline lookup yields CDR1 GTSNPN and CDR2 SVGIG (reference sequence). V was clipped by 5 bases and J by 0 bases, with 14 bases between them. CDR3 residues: CAWLRVPDSYEQYF. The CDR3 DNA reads TGTGCCTGGCTTCGGGTCCCCGACTCCTACGAGCAGTACTTC.

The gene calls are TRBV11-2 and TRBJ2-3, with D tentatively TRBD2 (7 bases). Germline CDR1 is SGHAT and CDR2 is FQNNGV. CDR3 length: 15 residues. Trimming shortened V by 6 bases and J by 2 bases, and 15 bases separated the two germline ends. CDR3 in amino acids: CASRPTGRDTDTQYF. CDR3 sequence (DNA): TGTGCCAGCAGGCCAACAGGGAGGGACACAGATACGCAGTATTTT.

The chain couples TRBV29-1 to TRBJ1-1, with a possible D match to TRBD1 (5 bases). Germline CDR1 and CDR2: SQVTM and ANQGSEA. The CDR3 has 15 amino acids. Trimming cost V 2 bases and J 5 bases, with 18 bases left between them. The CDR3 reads CSVELEGKGWTEAFF. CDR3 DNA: TGCAGCGTTGAATTAGAAGGTAAGGGGTGGACTGAAGCTTTCTTT.

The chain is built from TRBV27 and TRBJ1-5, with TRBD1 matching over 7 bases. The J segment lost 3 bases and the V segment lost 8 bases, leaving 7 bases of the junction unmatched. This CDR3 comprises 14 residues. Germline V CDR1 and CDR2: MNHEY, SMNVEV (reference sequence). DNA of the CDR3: TGTGCCAGCTTTGGACAGGAACACAATCAGCCCCAGCATTTT. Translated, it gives CASFGQEHNQPQHF.

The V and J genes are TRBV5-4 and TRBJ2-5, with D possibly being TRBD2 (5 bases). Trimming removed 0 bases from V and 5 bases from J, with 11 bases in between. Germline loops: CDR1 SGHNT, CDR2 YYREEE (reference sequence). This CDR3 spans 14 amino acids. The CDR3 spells CASSLGEGTETQYF. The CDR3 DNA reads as TGTGCCAGCAGCTTGGGTGAGGGTACCGAGACCCAGTACTTC.

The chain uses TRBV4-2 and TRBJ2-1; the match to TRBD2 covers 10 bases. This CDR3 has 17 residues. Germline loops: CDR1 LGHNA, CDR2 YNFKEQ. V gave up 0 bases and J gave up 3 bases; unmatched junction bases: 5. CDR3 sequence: CASSQDELAGIYNEQFF. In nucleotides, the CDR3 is TGTGCCAGCAGCCAAGATGAACTAGCGGGGATCTACAATGAGCAGTTCTTC.

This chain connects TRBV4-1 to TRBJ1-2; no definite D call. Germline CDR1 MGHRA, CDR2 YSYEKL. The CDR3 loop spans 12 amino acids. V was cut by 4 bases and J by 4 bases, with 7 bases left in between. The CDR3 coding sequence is TGCGCCAGCAGCCCGGAAGGCTATGGCTACACCTTC. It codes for CASSPEGYGYTF.

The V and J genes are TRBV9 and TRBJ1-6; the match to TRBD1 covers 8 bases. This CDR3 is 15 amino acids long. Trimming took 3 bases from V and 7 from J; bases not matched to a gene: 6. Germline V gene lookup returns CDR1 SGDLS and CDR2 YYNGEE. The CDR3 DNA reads TGTGCCAGCAGCGGCCCGCAGGGGGCGAATTCACCCCTCCACTTT. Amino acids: CASSGPQGANSPLHF. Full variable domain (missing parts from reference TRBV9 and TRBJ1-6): DSGVTQTPKHLITATGQRVTLRCSPRSGDLSVYWYQQSLDQGLQFLIQYYNGEERAKGNILERFSAQQFPDLHSELNLSSLELGDSALYFCASSGPQGANSPLHFGNGTRLTVT.

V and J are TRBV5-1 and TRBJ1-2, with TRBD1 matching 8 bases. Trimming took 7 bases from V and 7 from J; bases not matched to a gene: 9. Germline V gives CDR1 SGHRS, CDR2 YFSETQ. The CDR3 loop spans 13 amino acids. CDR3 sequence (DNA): TGCGCCAGCGAGGAGGGGACAGGAACTGGCTACACCTTC. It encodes CASEEGTGTGYTF. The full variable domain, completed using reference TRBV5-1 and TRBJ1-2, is KAGVTQTPRYLIKTRGQQVTLSCSPISGHRSVSWYQQTPGQGLQFLFEYFSETQRNKGNFPGRFSGRQFSNSRSEMNVSTLELGDSALYLCASEEGTGTGYTFGSGTRLTVV.

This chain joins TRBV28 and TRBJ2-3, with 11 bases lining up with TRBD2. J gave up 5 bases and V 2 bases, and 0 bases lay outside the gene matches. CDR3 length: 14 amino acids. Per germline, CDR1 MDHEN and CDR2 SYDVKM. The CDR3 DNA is TGTGCCAGCAGTTTAACTAGCGGGGGAGATACGCAGTATTTT. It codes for CASSLTSGGDTQYF.